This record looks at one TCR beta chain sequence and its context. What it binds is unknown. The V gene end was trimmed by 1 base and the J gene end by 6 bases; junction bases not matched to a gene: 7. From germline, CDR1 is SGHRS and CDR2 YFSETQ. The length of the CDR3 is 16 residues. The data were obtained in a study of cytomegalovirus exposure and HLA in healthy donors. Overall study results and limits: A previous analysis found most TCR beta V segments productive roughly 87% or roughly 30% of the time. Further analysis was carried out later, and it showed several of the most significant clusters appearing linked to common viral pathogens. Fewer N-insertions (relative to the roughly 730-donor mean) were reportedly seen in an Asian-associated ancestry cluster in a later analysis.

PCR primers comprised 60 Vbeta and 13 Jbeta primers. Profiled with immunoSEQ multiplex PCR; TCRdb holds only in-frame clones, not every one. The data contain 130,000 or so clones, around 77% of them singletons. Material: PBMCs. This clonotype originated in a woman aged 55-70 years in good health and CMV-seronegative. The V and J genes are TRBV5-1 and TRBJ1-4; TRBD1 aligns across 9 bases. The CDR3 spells CASSLRTGVTDEKLFF. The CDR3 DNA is TGCGCCAGCAGCTTGCGGACAGGGGTGACTGATGAAAAACTGTTTTTT.